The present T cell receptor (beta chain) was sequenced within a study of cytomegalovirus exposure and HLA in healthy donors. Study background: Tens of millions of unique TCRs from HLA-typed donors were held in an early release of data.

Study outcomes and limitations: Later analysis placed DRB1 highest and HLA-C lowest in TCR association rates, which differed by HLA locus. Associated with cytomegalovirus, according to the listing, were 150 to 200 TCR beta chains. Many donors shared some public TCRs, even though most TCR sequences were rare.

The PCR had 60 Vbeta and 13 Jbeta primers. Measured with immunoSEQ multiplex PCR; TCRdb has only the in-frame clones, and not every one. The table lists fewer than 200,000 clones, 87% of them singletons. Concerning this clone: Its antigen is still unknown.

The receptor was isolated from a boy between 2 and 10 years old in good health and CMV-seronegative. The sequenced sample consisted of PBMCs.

The CDR3, as DNA: TGTGCCAGCAGCTTCCAAGGGGCCTCTAACTATGGCTACACCTTC. Protein sequence: CASSFQGASNYGYTF. This sequence joins TRBV5-4 and TRBJ1-2; D perhaps matches TRBD1 (5 bases). The CDR3 has 15 residues. CDR1 is SGHNT and CDR2 is YYREEE in the germline V gene (reference sequence). With 2 bases removed from V and 0 bases from J, the gap between germline ends came to 11 bases. Together with reference TRBV5-4 and TRBJ1-2, the CDR3 gives the full variable domain: ETGVTQSPTHLIKTRGQQVTLRCSSQSGHNTVSWYQQALGQGPQFIFQYYREEENGRGNFPPRFSGLQFPNYSSELNVNALELDDSALYLCASSFQGASNYGYTFGSGTRLTVV.